These 17 T cell receptor beta chains were all obtained from the same sample, sequenced in a study of blood T cell repertoires in COVID-19. Clones were sequenced by immunoSEQ multiplex PCR, and TCRdb holds only the in-frame ones, with some missing. The data contain about 480,000 clones, approximately 90% of them singletons. Sample: PBMCs or T cells enriched from blood (not recorded which). The receptors originated from a woman aged 55-69 years who had recovered from COVID-19.

The J gene is TRBJ2-1, the V gene TRBV9, with D maybe TRBD1 (5 bases). Trimming took off 4 bases at V and 5 bases at J, with 13 bases between the two ends. Per germline, CDR1 SGDLS and CDR2 YYNGEE. This CDR3 is 14 amino acids long. The CDR3 nucleotides read TGTGCCAGCAGCCCACAGACAGATAACAATGAGCAGTTCTTC. Translating it yields CASSPQTDNNEQFF.

The chain employs TRBV5-5 and TRBJ2-7; D is unresolved. The CDR3 runs to 13 residues. Germline assignment: CDR1 SGHKS and CDR2 YYEKEE (reference sequence). Between the trimmed V and J ends, which lost 4 bases and 4 bases, there was a span of 12 bases. The CDR3 region is CASSRGLEYEQYF. CDR3 coding DNA: TGTGCCAGCAGCCGCGGCCTCGAGTACGAGCAGTACTTC.

There are a few counts of this clone. This chain uses TRBV11-3 with TRBJ1-2; the match to TRBD1 covers 9 bases. The V gene's germline CDR1 is SGHNT and CDR2 YENEEA. This CDR3 is built from 15 residues. V lost 2 bases and J lost 5; bases outside the gene matches: 6. Here the CDR3 DNA reads TGTGCCAGCAGCTTAACAGGGGGCGCACTTTATGGCTACACCTTC. Translated, it gives CASSLTGGALYGYTF. The full variable domain, in which reference TRBV11-3 and TRBJ1-2 provide the parts outside the CDR3, is EAGVVQSPRYKIIEKKQPVAFWCNPISGHNTLYWYLQNLGQGPELLIRYENEEAVDDSQLPKDRFSAERLKGVDSTLKIQPAELGDSAVYLCASSLTGGALYGYTFGSGTRLTVV.

The chain couples TRBV7-9 to TRBJ2-4; D is perhaps TRBD2 (5 bases). Germline V gives CDR1 SEHNR, CDR2 FQNEAQ (reference sequence). V was pared by 3 bases and J by 7 bases, with 10 bases between. The CDR3 is made up of 13 amino acids. CDR3 in amino acids: CASSFKDWNIQYF. CDR3 coding DNA: TGTGCCAGCAGCTTCAAGGACTGGAACATTCAGTACTTC. Full variable domain (rest looked up from reference TRBV7-9 and TRBJ2-4): DTGVSQNPRHKITKRGQNVTFRCDPISEHNRLYWYRQTLGQGPEFLTYFQNEAQLEKSRLLSDRFSAERPKGSFSTLEIQRTEQGDSAMYLCASSFKDWNIQYFGAGTRLSVL.

The chain recombines TRBV4-1 with TRBJ2-1, with TRBD2 as a possible D gene (5 bases). Germline V gene sequence: CDR1 MGHRA, CDR2 YSYEKL. V was trimmed by 1 base and J by 4 bases, leaving 11 bases between them. This CDR3 has 15 amino acids. The CDR3 DNA reads TGCGCCAGCAGCCAAGGAGCGGCAGCTTACAATGAGCAGTTCTTC. This encodes CASSQGAAAYNEQFF.

The chain joins TRBV29-1 to TRBJ2-1; 8 nucleotides align to TRBD1. The CDR3 has 13 residues. From germline, CDR1 is SQVTM and CDR2 ANQGSEA. The V and J ends lost 6 bases and 2 bases, in that order; junction bases with no gene match: 3. DNA of the CDR3: TGCAGCGTCGCGACAGGGGCCTACAATGAGCAGTTCTTC. Its protein product is CSVATGAYNEQFF.

This clone appeared once. The V and J genes are TRBV19 and TRBJ1-5; 7 nucleotides align to TRBD1. There are 15 residues in the CDR3. Germline V gives CDR1 LNHDA, CDR2 SQIVND (reference sequence). Unmatched junction bases numbered 8, after V lost 4 bases and J lost 5 bases. CDR3 loop: CASSKTTGTHQPQHF. CDR3 coding DNA: TGTGCCAGTAGTAAGACGACAGGGACCCATCAGCCCCAGCATTTT.

The chain uses TRBV19 and TRBJ1-5; 11 nucleotides match TRBD1. CDR1 is LNHDA and CDR2 is SQIVND in the germline V gene (reference sequence). V shed 5 bases and J 5 bases; nucleotides not matched to a gene: 11. CDR3 size: 17 residues. The CDR3 region has the DNA TGTGCCAGTAGTGAATATGGACAGGGGGCCGGTGATCAGCCCCAGCATTTT. Encoded protein: CASSEYGQGAGDQPQHF.

The chain joins TRBV5-1 to TRBJ1-2; weak D call: TRBD1 (5 bases). Trimming removed 5 bases from V and 2 bases from J, with 22 bases in between. The CDR3 runs to 17 residues. Germline CDR1 reads SGHRS; CDR2 reads YFSETQ. The CDR3 protein is CASRIGYAGSTNYGYTF. Here the CDR3 DNA reads TGCGCCAGCAGAATTGGATACGCAGGGTCCACGAACTATGGCTACACCTTC. The whole variable domain, remainder taken from reference TRBV5-1 and TRBJ1-2, is KAGVTQTPRYLIKTRGQQVTLSCSPISGHRSVSWYQQTPGQGLQFLFEYFSETQRNKGNFPGRFSGRQFSNSRSEMNVSTLELGDSALYLCASRIGYAGSTNYGYTFGSGTRLTVV.

The chain has TRBV6-6 and TRBJ2-5; 11 nucleotides agree with TRBD1. This CDR3 contains 16 residues. Germline CDR1 reads MNHNY; CDR2 reads SVGAGI (reference sequence). Trimming took 0 bases from V and 3 from J; bases not matched to a gene: 3. The CDR3 nucleotides read TGTGCCAGCAGTTACTCGTGGACAGGGGGCGAAGAGACCCAGTACTTC. Encoded protein: CASSYSWTGGEETQYF.

The V call is TRBV11-3, the J call TRBJ2-3, with 7 bases identical to TRBD2. The CDR3 loop spans 16 amino acids. The germline gives CDR1 SGHNT, CDR2 YENEEA. The ends lost 1 base at V and 5 bases at J; junction bases unmatched: 9. In nucleotides, the CDR3 is TGTGCCAGCAGCTTAGCGGGGGGACCCCGTGAAGATACGCAGTATTTT. Its protein is CASSLAGGPREDTQYF.

The chain recombines TRBV5-5 with TRBJ2-6, with a weak D call TRBD1 (6 bases). Germline CDR1 is SGHKS and CDR2 is YYEKEE (reference sequence). The CDR3 has 17 amino acids. Trimming pared 2 bases from V and 2 bases from J, leaving 14 bases between. CDR3 coding DNA: TGTGCCAGCAGCTTCTACAGTGGGGGCGCTGGGGCCAACGTCCTGACTTTC. Protein: CASSFYSGGAGANVLTF.

The chain links TRBV10-3 to TRBJ2-1, with a tentative D call TRBD2 (6 bases). The CDR3 is made up of 14 amino acids. Deletions cut 11 bases from V and 0 bases from J, with 14 bases between. Germline V gene data show CDR1 as ENHRY and CDR2 as SYGVKD. The CDR3 DNA reads as TGTGCCGTCCAGCCGACTAGCTCCTACAATGAGCAGTTCTTC. Encoded protein: CAVQPTSSYNEQFF.

The chain links TRBV4-1 to TRBJ2-4; 9 bases map to TRBD1. Trimming at V came to 3 bases and at J to 4 bases, leaving 4 bases not matched to a gene. The CDR3 is 15 amino acids. The V gene's germline CDR1 is MGHRA and CDR2 YSYEKL. The CDR3: CASSQEGQGKNIQYF. CDR3 bases: TGCGCCAGCAGCCAGGAGGGACAGGGTAAAAACATTCAGTACTTC.

The chain combines TRBV5-6 with TRBJ2-7; possible D gene TRBD1, 6 bases. Trimming shortened V by 3 bases and J by 5 bases, and 12 bases separated the two germline ends. This CDR3 contains 13 residues. Germline V CDR1 and CDR2: SGHDT, YYEEEE. The CDR3 DNA follows: TGTGCCAGCAGCTACCTAGGACAGCACGAGCAGTACGTC. The encoded protein is CASSYLGQHEQYV.

The chain is built from TRBV6-5 and TRBJ2-7, with a tentative D call TRBD1 (5 bases). Germline V lookup: CDR1 MNHEY, CDR2 SVGAGI. Trimming took 4 bases from V and 4 from J, leaving 8 bases between them. There are 12 residues in the CDR3. CDR3 DNA: TGTGCCAGCAGTTCGACAGCTTACGAGCAGTACTTC. The encoded protein is CASSSTAYEQYF.

The rearrangement uses TRBV9 and TRBJ2-3; TRBD2 might be the D (5 bases). The germline CDR1 and CDR2 sequences are SGDLS and YYNGEE. V was pared by 0 bases and J by 3 bases, with 11 bases between. The CDR3 sequence is 15 residues long. The CDR3, as DNA: TGTGCCAGCAGCGTAGCCGGGATCGTGACAGATACGCAGTATTTT. This sequence encodes CASSVAGIVTDTQYF.